The 22 T cell receptor beta chains reported below all come from one sample, sequenced in a study of blood T cell repertoires in COVID-19. Generated by immunoSEQ multiplex PCR, the TCRdb table keeps only in-frame clones and is missing some. The sample yields around 250,000 clones, about 89% seen once. Source material: peripheral blood. Receptors were obtained from a man aged 40-49 years with active or convalescent COVID-19.

This clone showed up just a few times. The chain is built from TRBV6-1 and TRBJ2-6, with D possibly matching TRBD2 (6 bases). Germline loops: CDR1 MNHNS, CDR2 SASEGT. The CDR3 runs to 16 residues. Trimming shortened V by 3 bases and J by 4 bases, and 13 bases separated the two germline ends. CDR3 protein: CASSEYGSGGANVLTF. The CDR3 DNA is TGTGCCAGCAGTGAGTATGGGAGCGGGGGGGCCAACGTCCTGACTTTC.

The chain combines TRBV7-2 with TRBJ2-2, with TRBD2 as a possible D gene (6 bases). The CDR3 covers 15 residues. The ends were cut back, 0 bases at V and 6 bases at J, with 11 bases in the middle. Per germline, CDR1 SGHTA and CDR2 FQGNSA. As DNA, the CDR3 is TGTGCCAGCAGCTTAGCCCCTCTAGCGCCCGGGGAGCTGTTTTTT. Amino acids: CASSLAPLAPGELFF.

The chain joins TRBV13 to TRBJ2-3; 10 positions agree with TRBD2. V trimming: 5 bases; J trimming: 3 bases; junction bases outside the gene matches: 11. Germline-derived CDR1 and CDR2 are PRHDT and FYEKMQ (reference sequence). The CDR3 totals 17 residues. CDR3 amino acids: CASSPSGRAGVTDTQYF. CDR3 nucleotide sequence: TGTGCCAGCAGCCCCAGCGGGAGGGCGGGTGTGACAGATACGCAGTATTTT.

The chain joins TRBV27 to TRBJ1-5, with D perhaps matching TRBD1 (6 bases). Trimming pared 2 bases from V and 2 bases from J, leaving 16 bases between. Looked up from germline, CDR1 is MNHEY and CDR2 is SMNVEV (reference sequence). The CDR3 consists of 17 residues. The CDR3 bases are TGTGCCAGCAGTTTAATGAGGCAGGGGTCGGGCAATCAGCCCCAGCATTTT. This sequence encodes CASSLMRQGSGNQPQHF.

The V call is TRBV21-1, the J call TRBJ2-7; the tabulated D call, TRBD1, remains unverified against the DNA. TRBV21-1 is annotated as a pseudogene. The CDR3 is 13 residues long. For the CDR3, the DNA is TGTGCCAGCAGCAAAGAGCAGGGCTACGAGCAGTACTTC. Amino acids: CASSKEQGYEQYF.

This clone was counted between two and nine times. The V call is TRBV7-3, the J call TRBJ1-5, with TRBD1 matching 9 bases. CDR1 and CDR2 from the germline V gene are SGHTA and FQGTGA. V shed 5 bases, J shed 7 bases, and the junction held 3 bases outside the gene matches. The CDR3 loop spans 13 amino acids. The CDR3 coding sequence is TGTGCCAGCAGCCCGGGACAGGGACAGCCCCAGCATTTT. It specifies CASSPGQGQPQHF.

The chain couples TRBV29-1 to TRBJ2-1; possibly TRBD2 for D (6 bases). The germline V gene has CDR1 SQVTM and CDR2 ANQGSEA. This CDR3 spans 13 amino acids. V was pared by 7 bases and J by 7 bases, with 17 bases between. CDR3 residues: CSARDGGMNEQFF. DNA for the CDR3: TGCAGCGCTCGGGACGGAGGGATGAATGAGCAGTTCTTC.

The chain has TRBV9 and TRBJ1-6; tentative D call: TRBD1 (5 bases). The CDR3 spans 14 residues. Germline V gene sequence: CDR1 SGDLS, CDR2 YYNGEE. V lost 0 bases, J lost 9 bases, and 10 bases lay in between. CDR3 nucleotides: TGTGCCAGCAGCGTAGCCAGGGAGGGTTCACCCCTCCACTTT. Translation gives CASSVAREGSPLHF.

This clone has only a few counts. The gene calls are TRBV5-4 and TRBJ2-5, with D maybe TRBD2 (6 bases). V lost 4 bases and J lost 2, with 9 bases in between. The CDR3 has 13 amino acids. Germline V gene data show CDR1 as SGHNT and CDR2 as YYREEE (reference sequence). CDR3 sequence: CASSPGTQETQYF. In DNA, the CDR3 is TGTGCCAGCAGCCCGGGGACTCAAGAGACCCAGTACTTC.

V is TRBV28 and J is TRBJ1-5; a possible D gene is TRBD1 (6 bases). Germline CDR1 and CDR2: MDHEN and SYDVKM. The ends were cut back, 7 bases at V and 4 bases at J, with 11 bases in the middle. CDR3 length: 13 residues. The CDR3 loop is CASIGQPNQPQHF. The CDR3 DNA reads TGTGCCAGCATTGGACAGCCAAATCAGCCCCAGCATTTT. The full variable domain, completed using reference TRBV28 and TRBJ1-5, is DVKVTQSSRYLVKRTGEKVFLECVQDMDHENMFWYRQDPGLGLRLIYFSYDVKMKEKGDIPEGYSVSREKKERFSLILESASTNQTSMYLCASIGQPNQPQHFGDGTRLSIL.

J is TRBJ2-2 and V is TRBV3-1 (or the pseudogene TRBV3-2); 7 bases map to TRBD2. CDR1 is LGHDT, CDR2 YNNKEL, per germline (reference sequence). V lost 7 bases and J lost 5; bases outside the gene matches: 13. CDR3 length: 16 amino acids. In DNA form, the CDR3 reads TGTGCCAGCAAGGCGGCGGGGGTAGAATATACCGGGGAGCTGTTTTTT. It encodes CASKAAGVEYTGELFF.

This clone appeared a few times. The rearrangement joins TRBV30 to TRBJ1-4; no firm D call. Germline loops: CDR1 GTSNPN, CDR2 SVGIG (reference sequence). The CDR3 runs 15 residues. V lost 3 bases and J 0 bases, leaving 11 bases between the germline ends. CDR3 region: CAWSGVGSTNEKLFF. Written as DNA, the CDR3 is TGTGCCTGGAGCGGGGTTGGGTCAACTAATGAAAAACTGTTTTTT. Complete variable domain (other parts from reference TRBV30 and TRBJ1-4): SQTIHQWPATLVQPVGSPLSLECTVEGTSNPNLYWYRQAAGRGLQLLFYSVGIGQISSEVPQNLSASRPQDRQFILSSKKLLLSDSGFYLCAWSGVGSTNEKLFFGSGTQLSVL.

The chain recombines TRBV24-1 with TRBJ2-7, with a tentative D call TRBD2 (5 bases). The germline gives CDR1 KGHDR, CDR2 SFDVKD. This CDR3 has 14 residues. Trimming pared 4 bases from V and 9 bases from J, leaving 18 bases between. In nucleotides, the CDR3 is TGTGCCACCAGTGACCGCGGGCCCGGCGGGCTGCAGTACTTC. Translating it yields CATSDRGPGGLQYF.

The gene calls are TRBV9 and TRBJ1-6; D not certain. Germline-derived CDR1 and CDR2 are SGDLS and YYNGEE. V was trimmed by 0 bases and J by 10 bases, leaving 11 bases between them. The CDR3 has 14 residues. CDR3 in DNA: TGTGCCAGCAGCGTAGGCGGGAATGGGTCACCCCTCCACTTT. Translated, it gives CASSVGGNGSPLHF.

The chain is built from TRBV11-3 and TRBJ1-1; D unresolved. The CDR3 is 17 amino acids. Trimming pared 0 bases from V and 0 bases from J, leaving 14 bases between. Germline CDR1 is SGHNT and CDR2 is YENEEA. The chain's CDR3 is CASSLDSSSYVNTEAFF. CDR3 bases: TGTGCCAGCAGCTTAGACAGTTCTTCGTATGTGAACACTGAAGCTTTCTTT.

The chain uses TRBV3-1 (or the pseudogene TRBV3-2) and TRBJ1-1; perhaps TRBD1 as D (5 bases). Deletions cut 4 bases from V and 10 bases from J, with 13 bases between. Germline V lookup: CDR1 LGHDT, CDR2 YNNKEL (reference sequence). The CDR3 has 12 residues. The CDR3 here is CASSPAQGRAFF. The CDR3 nucleotides are TGTGCCAGCAGCCCCGCCCAGGGTCGAGCTTTCTTT.

This clone was seen a single time. The chain joins TRBV18 to TRBJ1-5, with 8 bases lining up with TRBD1. Germline V gene lookup returns CDR1 KGHSH and CDR2 LQKENI. The CDR3 consists of 14 residues. Trimming at V came to 3 bases and at J to 6 bases, leaving 4 bases not matched to a gene. The CDR3 nucleotides read TGTGCCAGCTCACCCAAGGACAGGGTTCAGCCCCAGCATTTT. Translation: CASSPKDRVQPQHF. Based on the CDR3 plus reference TRBV18 and TRBJ1-5, the full variable domain is NAGVMQNPRHLVRRRGQEARLRCSPMKGHSHVYWYRQLPEEGLKFMVYLQKENIIDESGMPKERFSAEFPKEGPSILRIQQVVRGDSAAYFCASSPKDRVQPQHFGDGTRLSIL.

The V gene is TRBV15, the J gene TRBJ1-1, with D possibly TRBD1 on 6 matching bases. There are 13 residues in the CDR3. V lost 1 base and J 6 bases, leaving 9 bases between the germline ends. Germline-derived CDR1 and CDR2 are LNHNV and YYDKDF (reference sequence). CDR3 in amino acids: CATSRGAGAEAFF. The CDR3 DNA follows: TGTGCCACCAGCAGAGGGGCAGGGGCTGAAGCTTTCTTT.

The CDR3 DNA is TGTGCCAGCAGTTACCAGGGTAGCACCGAGACCCAGTACTTC. Its translation: CASSYQGSTETQYF. The chain combines TRBV6-5 with TRBJ2-5; tentative D call: TRBD1 (5 bases). CDR1 and CDR2 from the germline V gene are MNHEY and SVGAGI. V lost 2 bases to trimming and J lost 5 bases, with 12 bases between them. The CDR3 totals 14 residues.

The rearrangement links TRBV19 to TRBJ1-3; maybe TRBD1 (6 bases). Per germline, CDR1 LNHDA and CDR2 SQIVND (reference sequence). Trimming removed 5 bases from V and 8 bases from J, with 28 bases in between. This CDR3 contains 18 residues. In DNA, the CDR3 is TGTGCCAGTAGTTACCTGGGACAAGCGAATTTTATTTTCGACACCATATATTTT. The encoded protein is CASSYLGQANFIFDTIYF.

This chain joins TRBV2 and TRBJ2-2, with unresolved D. Germline loops: CDR1 SNHLY, CDR2 FYNNEI. The CDR3 length is 11 residues. With 4 bases removed from V and 7 bases from J, the gap between germline ends came to 4 bases. CDR3 in DNA: TGTGCCAGCAGTGCCGGCGGGGAGCTGTTTTTT. This gives the protein CASSAGGELFF. The full variable domain, rest sourced from reference TRBV2 and TRBJ2-2, is EPEVTQTPSHQVTQMGQEVILRCVPISNHLYFYWYRQILGQKVEFLVSFYNNEISEKSEIFDDQFSVERPDGSNFTLKIRSTKLEDSAMYFCASSAGGELFFGEGSRLTVL.

This sequence joins TRBV5-1 and TRBJ2-7; 7 nucleotides agree with TRBD1. Per germline, CDR1 SGHRS and CDR2 YFSETQ. CDR3 size: 12 residues. The V and J ends lost 0 bases and 6 bases, in that order; junction bases with no gene match: 0. This chain's CDR3 is CASSLEGAEQYF. The CDR3 DNA is TGCGCCAGCAGCTTGGAGGGGGCCGAGCAGTACTTC.